This entry lists 24 T cell receptor beta chains sequenced from one sample in a study of shared clonotypes between healthy human individuals. Repertoires were generated with immunoSEQ multiplex PCR, while TCRdb's copy carries only in-frame clones and drops some. The data contain roughly 2.4 million clones, 90% to 97% of them singletons. The sample was naive CD4+ T cells sorted from blood. Subset meaning: CD45RA+ positively selected. The receptors were gathered from a man aged 18 to 35 in good health.

The rearrangement uses TRBV9 and TRBJ2-2; the match to TRBD2 covers 11 bases. This CDR3 is built from 16 residues. Per the germline V gene, CDR1 is SGDLS and CDR2 is YYNGEE. V trimming: 0 bases; J trimming: 4 bases; junction bases outside the gene matches: 2. CDR3 sequence (DNA): TGTGCCAGCAGCGTAGGACTAGCGGGATTCACCGGGGAGCTGTTTTTT. Residues: CASSVGLAGFTGELFF. Supplemented by reference TRBV9 and TRBJ2-2, the full variable domain reads DSGVTQTPKHLITATGQRVTLRCSPRSGDLSVYWYQQSLDQGLQFLIQYYNGEERAKGNILERFSAQQFPDLHSELNLSSLELGDSALYFCASSVGLAGFTGELFFGEGSRLTVL.

The chain joins TRBV28 to TRBJ1-2, with TRBD1 matching 8 bases. V shed 5 bases, J shed 4 bases, and the junction held 6 bases outside the gene matches. This CDR3 contains 14 residues. The germline CDR1 and CDR2 sequences are MDHEN and SYDVKM. In nucleotides, the CDR3 is TGTGCCAGCAGTCTCCGGACAGGGTCCTATGGCTACACCTTC. As protein: CASSLRTGSYGYTF.

The gene calls are TRBV6-6 and TRBJ1-1; 7 nucleotides align to TRBD1. Germline assignment: CDR1 MNHNY and CDR2 SVGAGI (reference sequence). Trimming at V came to 5 bases and at J to 2 bases, leaving 8 bases not matched to a gene. The CDR3 runs 15 residues. DNA of the CDR3: TGTGCCAGCAGTGGGTCGGAGGGGGCTAACACTGAAGCTTTCTTT. It is translated as CASSGSEGANTEAFF.

This chain uses TRBV18 with TRBJ1-2, with D tentatively TRBD1 (6 bases). The CDR3 length is 12 residues. Trimming took 6 bases from V and 8 from J, leaving 13 bases between them. CDR1 KGHSH and CDR2 LQKENI come from the germline V gene. Here the CDR3 reads CASSRQASGYTF. In DNA form, the CDR3 reads TGTGCCAGCTCCCGACAGGCTTCCGGCTACACCTTC.

V usage is TRBV19 and J usage is TRBJ1-2; 9 bases agree with TRBD1. In germline, CDR1 is LNHDA, CDR2 SQIVND (reference sequence). With V trimmed by 5 bases and J by 2 bases, 9 bases remained unmatched. The CDR3 runs 16 residues. The CDR3 coding sequence is TGTGCCAGTAGTCTGAGCGGACAGGGGAAAAACTATGGCTACACCTTC. As protein: CASSLSGQGKNYGYTF. Complete variable domain (other parts from reference TRBV19 and TRBJ1-2): DGGITQSPKYLFRKEGQNVTLSCEQNLNHDAMYWYRQDPGQGLRLIYYSQIVNDFQKGDIAEGYSVSREKKESFPLTVTSAQKNPTAFYLCASSLSGQGKNYGYTFGSGTRLTVV.

The rearrangement uses TRBV21-1 and TRBJ2-5; TRBD2 is the table's D call, not checked against the DNA. TRBV21-1 is marked as a pseudogene. This CDR3 contains 19 residues. The CDR3 DNA reads TGTGCCAGCAGCAAATGCTGGGCAGCGGGGGGCCTGTACCAAGAGACCCAGTACTTC. Translating it yields CASSKCWAAGGLYQETQYF.

V and J are TRBV30 and TRBJ2-1; 7 bases line up with TRBD1. J lost 8 bases, V lost 3 bases, and 7 bases had no gene match. CDR1 and CDR2 from the germline V gene are GTSNPN and SVGIG (reference sequence). The CDR3 runs 13 residues. The CDR3 nucleotides are TGTGCCTGGAGGCCGGGACAGAGACATGAGCAGTTCTTC. Translation gives CAWRPGQRHEQFF.

This clone was seen just once. This chain connects TRBV5-6 to TRBJ1-5; 8 bases fit TRBD1. The CDR3 sequence is 16 residues long. V was pared by 4 bases and J by 3 bases, with 9 bases of the junction left unmatched. CDR1 is SGHDT and CDR2 is YYEEEE in the germline V gene. The CDR3 coding sequence is TGTGCCAGCAGCAGGTACAGGGGGGGTCCCAATCAGCCCCAGCATTTT. This gives the protein CASSRYRGGPNQPQHF.

This chain joins TRBV28 and TRBJ2-5; TRBD2 aligns across 7 bases. CDR3 size: 13 residues. The germline CDR1 and CDR2 sequences are MDHEN and SYDVKM. Trimming removed 6 bases from V and 5 bases from J; junction bases left unmatched: 6. CDR3 amino acids: CASSPTSPETQYF. The CDR3 DNA follows: TGTGCCAGCAGCCCGACTAGCCCGGAGACCCAGTACTTC.

The chain combines TRBV5-5 with TRBJ2-5; TRBD2 aligns across 10 bases. Germline-derived CDR1 and CDR2 are SGHKS and YYEKEE (reference sequence). The CDR3 totals 16 residues. V was clipped by 0 bases and J by 5 bases; unmatched bases: 7. The CDR3 nucleotides are TGTGCCAGCAGCTTGGTTCTAGCGGGAGCCCACGAGACCCAGTACTTC. The encoded protein is CASSLVLAGAHETQYF.

This chain connects TRBV5-1 to TRBJ2-6; D not resolved. Trimming removed 2 bases at V and 0 bases at J, with 15 bases between. Germline V gene data show CDR1 as SGHRS and CDR2 as YFSETQ. This CDR3 contains 18 residues. This chain's CDR3 is CASSFPLDQTSGANVLTF. DNA for the CDR3: TGCGCCAGCAGCTTCCCCCTCGATCAGACCTCTGGGGCCAACGTCCTGACTTTC.

This chain links TRBV28 with TRBJ2-3; D unclear. Germline V CDR1 and CDR2: MDHEN, SYDVKM. V shed 5 bases and J shed 6 bases, with 15 bases lying between them. The CDR3 extends over 14 amino acids. The CDR3 nucleotides are TGTGCCAGCAGTGATCAAAACCGGGTGGATACGCAGTATTTT. This gives the protein CASSDQNRVDTQYF.

The genes are TRBV11-2 and TRBJ1-6, with D unclear. Trimming stripped 5 bases from V and 9 bases from J, with 14 bases between. This CDR3 has 14 amino acids. The V gene's germline CDR1 is SGHAT and CDR2 FQNNGV. This CDR3 reads CASSPSPVSSPLHF. CDR3 nucleotide sequence: TGTGCCAGCAGCCCCTCCCCGGTCTCTTCACCCCTCCACTTT.

The chain employs TRBV10-3 and TRBJ2-3, with D unclear. The CDR3 loop spans 13 amino acids. V was cut by 2 bases and J by 1 base, with 4 bases left in between. Looked up from germline, CDR1 is ENHRY and CDR2 is SYGVKD. CDR3 DNA sequence: TGTGCCATCAGTGAGATGGGCACAGATACGCAGTATTTT. This gives the protein CAISEMGTDTQYF.

The count of this clone is one. J is TRBJ1-2 and V is TRBV13; 8 bases line up with TRBD1. This CDR3 has 14 amino acids. V trimming: 3 bases; J trimming: 7 bases; junction bases outside the gene matches: 7. The V gene's germline CDR1 is PRHDT and CDR2 FYEKMQ (reference sequence). The CDR3: CASSFFGQGRGYTF. The CDR3 bases are TGTGCCAGCAGCTTCTTTGGACAGGGTCGTGGCTACACCTTC.

The chain employs TRBV7-2 and TRBJ2-7; tentatively, D is TRBD2 (6 bases). Germline V gives CDR1 SGHTA, CDR2 FQGNSA. This CDR3 comprises 13 residues. The V gene lost 5 bases and the J gene lost 5 bases, with 13 bases spanning the gap. Written as DNA, the CDR3 is TGTGCCAGCAGCCAAGCGGGTGGAAACGAGCAGTACTTC. This translates into CASSQAGGNEQYF.

The rearrangement uses TRBV25-1 and TRBJ1-1; D might be TRBD1 (6 bases). Trimming took off 5 bases at V and 1 base at J, with 8 bases between the two ends. The CDR3 has 13 residues. Germline values: CDR1 MGHDK, CDR2 SYGVNS. Written as DNA, the CDR3 is TGTGCCAGCAGTAAACAGGGGAACACTGAAGCTTTCTTT. It translates to CASSKQGNTEAFF. The full variable domain, rest sourced from reference TRBV25-1 and TRBJ1-1, is EADIYQTPRYLVIGTGKKITLECSQTMGHDKMYWYQQDPGMELHLIHYSYGVNSTEKGDLSSESTVSRIRTEHFPLTLESARPSHTSQYLCASSKQGNTEAFFGQGTRLTVV.

This clone came up once. J is TRBJ2-4 and V is TRBV2; D call uncertain. Per germline, CDR1 SNHLY and CDR2 FYNNEI. V shed 6 bases and J shed 1 base, with 7 bases lying between them. There are 13 residues in the CDR3. The DNA for the CDR3 is TGTGCCAGCAGCCAGGAGGCCAAAAACATTCAGTACTTC. Its translation: CASSQEAKNIQYF.

The rearrangement joins TRBV29-1 to TRBJ2-4, with unresolved D. The germline gives CDR1 SQVTM, CDR2 ANQGSEA. V dropped 6 bases and J dropped 2 bases, with 14 bases sitting between them. The CDR3 covers 14 residues. CDR3 protein: CSVLPRLSKNIQYF. Here the CDR3 DNA reads TGCAGCGTCCTGCCCCGCTTGTCCAAAAACATTCAGTACTTC.

As to this clone: Other DNA sequences within the sample encode an identical CDR3. The J gene is TRBJ2-1, the V gene TRBV7-2; the match to TRBD1 covers 8 bases. The CDR3 consists of 15 residues. J gave up 7 bases and V 2 bases, and 7 bases lay outside the gene matches. Germline CDR1 and CDR2: SGHTA and FQGNSA. The DNA for the CDR3 is TGTGCCAGCAGCTTAACAGGGGGACGGGGGAATGAGCAGTTCTTC. It codes for CASSLTGGRGNEQFF.

The rearrangement links TRBV29-1 to TRBJ2-3; the D gene is possibly TRBD2 (6 bases). The CDR3 is made up of 14 amino acids. The V end lost 1 base, the J end lost 4 bases, and 12 bases lay between the germline ends. Germline values: CDR1 SQVTM, CDR2 ANQGSEA. CDR3 residues: CSVEVSGSSDTQYF. CDR3 nucleotides: TGCAGCGTTGAAGTTTCCGGGAGTTCAGATACGCAGTATTTT.

V and J are TRBV6-1 and TRBJ1-4; 9 positions agree with TRBD1. This CDR3 has 14 amino acids. Germline V lookup: CDR1 MNHNS, CDR2 SASEGT. Trimming removed 4 bases from V and 8 bases from J; junction bases left unmatched: 5. For the CDR3, the DNA is TGTGCCAGCAGTGGCGGGACAGGGAGGGAAAAACTGTTTTTT. Protein: CASSGGTGREKLFF.

The chain uses TRBV14 and TRBJ1-3, with D maybe TRBD1 (5 bases). The CDR3 has 14 amino acids. Trimming removed 4 bases from V and 0 bases from J, with 7 bases in between. Germline CDR1 SGHDN, CDR2 FVKESK. The CDR3 protein is CASSRGLSGNTIYF. For the CDR3, the DNA is TGTGCCAGCAGCCGGGGACTCTCTGGAAACACCATATATTTT.

In DNA, the CDR3 is TGCACCGTCATAGCCCTAGCATTCACAGATACGCAGTATTTT. Its protein product is CTVIALAFTDTQYF. This chain connects TRBV29-1 to TRBJ2-3; a weak D match, TRBD2 (5 bases). Germline V lookup: CDR1 SQVTM, CDR2 ANQGSEA. The CDR3 covers 14 residues.